These 24 T cell receptor beta chains were sequenced from one sample in a study of cytomegalovirus exposure and HLA in healthy donors. 60 Vbeta and 13 Jbeta primers were used in PCR. TCRdb keeps only in-frame clones here, not all; method: immunoSEQ multiplex PCR. The sample yields some 86,000 clones, about 70% seen once. The sequencing input was PBMCs. These receptors were collected from a man aged 25 to 40 in good health and CMV-seronegative.

The V gene is TRBV7-3, the J gene TRBJ2-2; D is unclear. V shed 4 bases and J shed 6 bases, with 12 bases lying between them. The CDR3 sequence is 14 residues long. Germline CDR1 is SGHTA and CDR2 is FQGTGA. The CDR3 nucleotides read TGTGCCAGCAGCTCCCTAGTTGCGGCCGGGGAGCTGTTTTTT. Amino acid sequence: CASSSLVAAGELFF.

The V gene is TRBV27, the J gene TRBJ1-5; 7 nucleotides match TRBD1. Trimming at V came to 5 bases and at J to 3 bases, leaving 10 bases not matched to a gene. This CDR3 is 16 amino acids long. The germline CDR1 and CDR2 sequences are MNHEY and SMNVEV (reference sequence). DNA of the CDR3: TGTGCCAGCAGTCTCTCCTCGACAGGGTTCAATCAGCCCCAGCATTTT. It yields the protein CASSLSSTGFNQPQHF.

The rearrangement links TRBV5-1 to TRBJ2-3, with 13 bases fitting TRBD2. CDR3 length: 17 residues. Germline V gene sequence: CDR1 SGHRS, CDR2 YFSETQ. The V segment lost 4 bases and the J segment 2 bases; nucleotides outside the gene matches: 7. CDR3 DNA sequence: TGCGCCAGCAGCCCAGGGACTAGCGGGGATTTCACAGATACGCAGTATTTT. Protein product: CASSPGTSGDFTDTQYF.

The chain has TRBV7-2 and TRBJ1-2; the D is unclear. CDR3 size: 16 residues. V lost 5 bases to trimming and J lost 4 bases, with 20 bases between them. CDR1 is SGHTA, CDR2 FQGNSA, per germline. CDR3 nucleotides: TGTGCCAGCAGCAACCCAATCGAGGCGGGGAGCTATGGCTACACCTTC. It yields the protein CASSNPIEAGSYGYTF.

The V call is TRBV25-1, the J call TRBJ2-7; TRBD1 is a possible D gene (5 bases). The CDR3 length is 12 residues. Per the germline V gene, CDR1 is MGHDK and CDR2 is SYGVNS. Deletions cut 3 bases from V and 3 bases from J, with 6 bases between. As DNA, the CDR3 is TGTGCCAGCAGTGAGGGGCGCTACGAGCAGTACTTC. This codes for CASSEGRYEQYF.

This clone was seen a few times. The chain has TRBV4-3 and TRBJ1-3; 8 bases align to TRBD1. Germline V gene lookup returns CDR1 LGHNA and CDR2 YSLEER. The CDR3 sequence is 17 residues long. V gave up 2 bases and J gave up 0 bases; unmatched junction bases: 6. The CDR3 nucleotides are TGCGCCAGCAGCCAAATGACAGGGGCTGTCTCTGGAAACACCATATATTTT. Its translation is CASSQMTGAVSGNTIYF.

The chain recombines TRBV27 with TRBJ2-7; a possible D gene is TRBD1 (6 bases). V was cut by 7 bases and J by 9 bases, with 19 bases left in between. The germline CDR1 and CDR2 sequences are MNHEY and SMNVEV (reference sequence). The CDR3 sequence is 13 residues long. CDR3 DNA: TGTGCCAGCACCCCCCCCGACAGGCTCCGGCAGTACTTC. Protein sequence: CASTPPDRLRQYF.

V gene TRBV30 combines with J gene TRBJ2-1, with a tentative D call TRBD2 (6 bases). Deletions cut 8 bases from V and 7 bases from J, with 12 bases between. The length of the CDR3 is 11 residues. Germline V CDR1 and CDR2: GTSNPN, SVGIG (reference sequence). CDR3 in amino acids: CALGTGNEQFF. DNA for the CDR3: TGTGCCCTTGGGACTGGGAATGAGCAGTTCTTC.

The chain recombines TRBV27 with TRBJ1-4, with TRBD1 matching over 8 bases. Germline assignment: CDR1 MNHEY and CDR2 SMNVEV (reference sequence). V dropped 5 bases and J dropped 6; count of bases not matched to a gene: 8. CDR3 size: 15 residues. The CDR3 region is CASSRQGYMDEKLFF. CDR3 nucleotide sequence: TGTGCCAGCAGTCGACAGGGGTATATGGATGAAAAACTGTTTTTT. The variable domain in full, with the rest retrieved from reference TRBV27 and TRBJ1-4, is EAQVTQNPRYLITVTGKKLTVTCSQNMNHEYMSWYRQDPGLGLRQIYYSMNVEVTDKGDVPEGYKVSRKEKRNFPLILESPSPNQTSLYFCASSRQGYMDEKLFFGSGTQLSVL.

This rearrangement joins TRBV2 to TRBJ2-4, with 11 bases identical to TRBD1. Losses at the gene ends were 8 bases for V and 8 bases for J; bases not matched to a gene: 8. The CDR3 length is 14 residues. CDR1 is SNHLY, CDR2 FYNNEI, per germline. CDR3 residues: CASRVSGQGDIQYF. CDR3 DNA sequence: TGTGCCAGCCGGGTTTCGGGACAGGGGGACATTCAGTACTTC.

V usage is TRBV14 and J usage is TRBJ1-2, with D possibly being TRBD1 (6 bases). Trimming left V 1 base short and J 4 bases short, with 10 bases between. The CDR3 spans 14 residues. Germline values: CDR1 SGHDN, CDR2 FVKESK. CDR3 amino acids: CASSQATGTYGYTF. The CDR3 bases are TGTGCCAGCAGCCAAGCCACAGGGACCTATGGCTACACCTTC. Variable domain in full (rest from reference TRBV14 and TRBJ1-2): EAGVTQFPSHSVIEKGQTVTLRCDPISGHDNLYWYRRVMGKEIKFLLHFVKESKQDESGMPNNRFLAERTGGTYSTLKVQPAELEDSGVYFCASSQATGTYGYTFGSGTRLTVV.

The chain is built from TRBV5-6 and TRBJ1-2, with D possibly TRBD1 on 6 matching bases. The V and J ends lost 0 bases and 8 bases respectively, with 14 bases between them. The CDR3 has 14 residues. CDR1 is SGHDT and CDR2 is YYEEEE in the germline V gene. The CDR3, as DNA: TGTGCCAGCAGCTTGGAGTTTGGCGGGGGCGGCTACACCTTC. Translated, it gives CASSLEFGGGGYTF.

The chain recombines TRBV7-8 with TRBJ1-4; a possible D gene is TRBD1 (6 bases). In germline, CDR1 is SGHVS, CDR2 FQNEAQ. The CDR3 has 15 amino acids. V was pared by 0 bases and J by 7 bases, with 12 bases between. CDR3 DNA: TGTGCCAGCAGCTTAGCTGGGGGCGGGGGTGAAAAACTGTTTTTT. This codes for CASSLAGGGGEKLFF. The full variable domain, rest sourced from reference TRBV7-8 and TRBJ1-4, is GAGVSQSPRYKVAKRGQDVALRCDPISGHVSLFWYQQALGQGPEFLTYFQNEAQLDKSGLPSDRFFAERPEGSVSTLKIQRTQQEDSAVYLCASSLAGGGGEKLFFGSGTQLSVL.

The V call is TRBV2, the J call TRBJ2-2; unclear D gene. V was pared by 6 bases and J by 5 bases, with 10 bases between. The germline gives CDR1 SNHLY, CDR2 FYNNEI. The CDR3 is 13 residues long. For the CDR3, the DNA is TGTGCCAGCAGCGAATATTTGACCGGGGAGCTGTTTTTT. Translated: CASSEYLTGELFF.

This chain joins TRBV29-1 and TRBJ2-7; weak D call: TRBD1 (5 bases). CDR1 and CDR2 (germline): SQVTM, ANQGSEA. The V end was cut by 0 bases, the J end by 4 bases, with 19 bases between. The CDR3 spans 16 residues. The CDR3 nucleotides read TGCAGCGTTGAAGAGCGCCTGAAGGGGCTAGGATACGAGCAGTACTTC. Its protein product is CSVEERLKGLGYEQYF.

The chain uses TRBV5-1 and TRBJ2-7, with TRBD2 identical over 12 bases. The germline V gene has CDR1 SGHRS and CDR2 YFSETQ. The J segment lost 6 bases and the V segment lost 4 bases, leaving 8 bases of the junction unmatched. CDR3 length equals 15 residues. In DNA form, the CDR3 reads TGCGCCAGCAGCCCGCTAGCGGGAGGGCAGGGCGAGCAGTACTTC. As protein: CASSPLAGGQGEQYF.

This clone has only a few counts. CDR3 bases: TGTGCCAGCAGCTTGAGCGGGAAGGGCTATGGCTACACCTTC. Protein product: CASSLSGKGYGYTF. The chain is built from TRBV5-6 and TRBJ1-2; no reliable D call. The CDR3 has 14 amino acids. Trimming stripped 1 base from V and 4 bases from J, with 11 bases between. Germline-derived CDR1 and CDR2 are SGHDT and YYEEEE.

This clone was seen a handful of times. J is TRBJ2-2 and V is TRBV30; D ambiguous. CDR3 length equals 14 residues. Germline-derived CDR1 and CDR2 are GTSNPN and SVGIG (reference sequence). V lost 1 base and J 2 bases, leaving 8 bases between the germline ends. The CDR3 DNA reads TGTGCCTGGAGTGAGACACCTAACACCGGGGAGCTGTTTTTT. Translated: CAWSETPNTGELFF.

J is TRBJ1-4 and V is TRBV19, with D possibly TRBD1 on 6 matching bases. The germline gives CDR1 LNHDA, CDR2 SQIVND (reference sequence). The ends were cut back, 5 bases at V and 4 bases at J, with 17 bases in the middle. This CDR3 has 16 residues. The CDR3 reads CASSLGKGTLNEKLFF. CDR3 DNA: TGTGCCAGTAGTCTAGGCAAGGGGACACTTAATGAAAAACTGTTTTTT.

V and J are TRBV2 and TRBJ1-2, with D tentatively TRBD1 (6 bases). This CDR3 has 13 residues. Germline V gives CDR1 SNHLY, CDR2 FYNNEI. Trimming removed 6 bases at V and 4 bases at J, with 12 bases between. DNA for the CDR3: TGTGCCAGCAGCGTCGGACAGATCTATGGCTACACCTTC. It yields the protein CASSVGQIYGYTF.

J is TRBJ1-1 and V is TRBV7-6; 8 bases fit TRBD1. V gave up 2 bases and J gave up 4 bases; unmatched junction bases: 15. Germline V gene lookup returns CDR1 SGHVS and CDR2 FNYEAQ. The CDR3 totals 18 residues. In DNA, the CDR3 is TGTGCCAGCAGCTTAACTTTCAGGGGGCCGAGTGGCGGCACTGAAGCTTTCTTT. It is translated as CASSLTFRGPSGGTEAFF.

Worth noting for this clone: A read error may produce the germline difference seen at one junction end. The chain uses TRBV29-1 and TRBJ2-5, with D possibly TRBD2 on 6 matching bases. The CDR3 runs to 15 residues. Germline CDR1 and CDR2: SQVTM and ANQGSEA. The CDR3 region has the DNA TGCTGCGTTGAAGGGTCCCTATGGGGGGAAGAGACCCAGTACTTC. Amino acids: CCVEGSLWGEETQYF.

In this sample, this clone turned up a few times. J is TRBJ1-1 and V is TRBV11-2, with 9 bases identical to TRBD1. CDR1 and CDR2 from the germline V gene are SGHAT and FQNNGV. The CDR3 spans 14 residues. J was trimmed by 7 bases and V by 2 bases; bases with no gene match: 5. CDR3 amino acids: CASSLTGGIGEAFF. Here the CDR3 DNA reads TGTGCCAGCAGCTTAACAGGGGGCATCGGTGAAGCTTTCTTT.

The chain joins TRBV9 to TRBJ2-5; D gene ambiguous. The J call may be mistaken, given a closer DNA end match to TRBJ2-7. Germline V gene data show CDR1 as SGDLS and CDR2 as YYNGEE. There are 13 residues in the CDR3. The CDR3 loop is CASSVSASYEQYF. The DNA of the CDR3 is TGTGCCAGCAGCGTAAGCGCCTCCTACGAGCAGTACTTC.